These 18 T cell receptor beta chains were all obtained from the same sample, sequenced in a study of T cells in localized non-small cell lung cancer. TCRdb's table, derived via immunoSEQ multiplex PCR, lists solely in-frame clones and lacks some. The sample holds approximately 88,000 clones, roughly 93% seen once. Sequenced here: PBMCs, sampled before any cancer treatment. The source of these receptors is a woman aged 35-70 years with stage II squamous cell lung carcinoma.

The chain has TRBV6-6 and TRBJ2-1, with D unresolved. CDR1 MNHNY and CDR2 SVGAGI come from the germline V gene (reference sequence). The CDR3 totals 15 residues. V lost 0 bases, J lost 0 bases, and 6 bases lay in between. CDR3 nucleotide sequence: TGTGCCAGCAGTTACTCCTCACGCTCCTACAATGAGCAGTTCTTC. This codes for CASSYSSRSYNEQFF.

The rearrangement links TRBV27 to TRBJ1-5; the D gene is possibly TRBD1 (6 bases). CDR1 MNHEY and CDR2 SMNVEV come from the germline V gene (reference sequence). Trimming took 8 bases from V and 2 from J, leaving 13 bases between them. The CDR3 is 14 residues long. CDR3 DNA sequence: TGTGCCAGCCGGGGGGGGCTGGGCAATCAGCCCCAGCATTTT. The encoded protein is CASRGGLGNQPQHF.

The DNA for the CDR3 is TGTGCCACCAGCAGAGAAACAGGGATTGGAAACACCATATATTTT. It encodes CATSRETGIGNTIYF. This chain uses TRBV15 with TRBJ1-3; perhaps TRBD1 as D (6 bases). This CDR3 region has 15 residues. CDR1 LNHNV and CDR2 YYDKDF come from the germline V gene (reference sequence). Trimming cost V 0 bases and J 3 bases, with 9 bases left between them. Drawing the rest from reference TRBV15 and TRBJ1-3, the complete variable domain is DAMVIQNPRYQVTQFGKPVTLSCSQTLNHNVMYWYQQKSSQAPKLLFHYYDKDFNNEADTPDNFQSRRPNTSFCFLDIRSPGLGDTAMYLCATSRETGIGNTIYFGEGSWLTVV.

In its sample, this clone was seen once. The gene calls are TRBV5-4 and TRBJ2-2; 8 positions match TRBD2. The CDR3 covers 16 residues. Germline V gene sequence: CDR1 SGHNT, CDR2 YYREEE (reference sequence). Unmatched junction bases numbered 10, after V lost 4 bases and J lost 5 bases. In DNA form, the CDR3 reads TGTGCCAGCAGCCACGGGGGGGGTGTTACGACCGGGGAGCTGTTTTTT. Its protein is CASSHGGGVTTGELFF. The full variable domain, completed using reference TRBV5-4 and TRBJ2-2, is ETGVTQSPTHLIKTRGQQVTLRCSSQSGHNTVSWYQQALGQGPQFIFQYYREEENGRGNFPPRFSGLQFPNYSSELNVNALELDDSALYLCASSHGGGVTTGELFFGEGSRLTVL.

The genes are TRBV6-5 and TRBJ2-3; D ambiguous. Germline-derived CDR1 and CDR2 are MNHEY and SVGAGI. The V gene lost 6 bases and the J gene lost 2 bases, with 9 bases spanning the gap. The CDR3 sequence is 13 residues long. The DNA for the CDR3 is TGTGCCAGCAGACCTCCATACACAGATACGCAGTATTTT. Amino acids: CASRPPYTDTQYF.

The gene calls are TRBV7-6 and TRBJ2-1; 7 positions match TRBD2. The J segment lost 4 bases and the V segment lost 3 bases, leaving 3 bases of the junction unmatched. CDR1 and CDR2 from the germline V gene are SGHVS and FNYEAQ. This CDR3 contains 14 residues. CDR3 sequence: CASSLGGGYNEQFF. In DNA form, the CDR3 reads TGTGCCAGCAGCTTGGGCGGGGGATACAATGAGCAGTTCTTC.

This clone is a singleton in its sample. The CDR3 DNA reads as TGCGCCAGCAGTGATGGCAGGGGGCTAAGGACCGGGGAGCTGTTTTTT. Its protein product is CASSDGRGLRTGELFF. V usage is TRBV10-2 and J usage is TRBJ2-2; TRBD1 matches at 8 bases. V lost 3 bases, J lost 5 bases, and 8 bases stayed unmatched. This CDR3 has 16 residues. The germline CDR1 and CDR2 sequences are WSHSY and SAAADI.

V gene TRBV9 combines with J gene TRBJ2-7; D is uncertain. The CDR3 loop spans 15 amino acids. V was pared by 0 bases and J by 1 base, with 11 bases between. CDR1 is SGDLS, CDR2 YYNGEE, per germline. The CDR3 spells CASSVESGRSYEQYF. The CDR3 DNA follows: TGTGCCAGCAGCGTAGAGTCAGGCCGTTCCTACGAGCAGTACTTC.

The CDR3 region is CASSIERATVHQPQHF. The CDR3 coding sequence is TGTGCCAGTAGTATAGAGAGGGCGACGGTTCATCAGCCCCAGCATTTT. The rearrangement uses TRBV19 and TRBJ1-5, with D unclear. The V and J ends lost 0 bases and 5 bases respectively, with 14 bases between them. The V gene's germline CDR1 is LNHDA and CDR2 SQIVND (reference sequence). This CDR3 has 16 amino acids.

This sequence joins TRBV5-1 and TRBJ2-5; 10 nucleotides match TRBD2. The J call could be wrong; TRBJ2-7 is a better fit for the DNA end. Germline CDR1 is SGHRS and CDR2 is YFSETQ. The CDR3 sequence is 17 residues long. The DNA of the CDR3 is TGCGCCAGCAGCTTGAGGACTAGCGGTTCGAGCTCCTACGAGCAGTACTTC. Translated: CASSLRTSGSSSYEQYF.

This chain uses TRBV19 with TRBJ2-1; no firm D call. Germline-derived CDR1 and CDR2 are LNHDA and SQIVND (reference sequence). The CDR3 spans 15 residues. Between the trimmed V and J ends, which lost 3 bases and 0 bases, there was a span of 9 bases. CDR3 sequence reads: CASSIAPRSYNEQFF. CDR3 in DNA: TGTGCCAGTAGTATTGCGCCCCGCTCCTACAATGAGCAGTTCTTC.

This clone was detected a few times. The V and J genes are TRBV27 and TRBJ2-3, with 8 nucleotides matching TRBD2. Germline CDR1 is MNHEY and CDR2 is SMNVEV (reference sequence). The J segment lost 4 bases and the V segment lost 1 base, leaving 7 bases of the junction unmatched. The CDR3 spans 16 residues. The CDR3 DNA follows: TGTGCCAGCAGTTTATTCGGCGGGGGGCCGGCAGATACGCAGTATTTT. Protein product: CASSLFGGGPADTQYF.

The rearrangement links TRBV29-1 to TRBJ2-3; 12 positions agree with TRBD2. V shed 6 bases and J 2 bases; nucleotides not matched to a gene: 6. The length of the CDR3 is 15 residues. Per germline, CDR1 SQVTM and CDR2 ANQGSEA. The CDR3 coding sequence is TGCAGCGTCACTAGCGGGGGGACATTCACAGATACGCAGTATTTT. Translation: CSVTSGGTFTDTQYF.

The chain has TRBV4-1 and TRBJ2-2; TRBD2 agrees at 11 bases. V shed 4 bases, J shed 4 bases, and the junction held 5 bases outside the gene matches. Germline CDR1 reads MGHRA; CDR2 reads YSYEKL. This CDR3 has 16 amino acids. The CDR3 is CASSPASGGFTGELFF. CDR3 bases: TGCGCCAGCAGCCCGGCTAGCGGGGGGTTCACCGGGGAGCTGTTTTTT.

This clone has more than one count but fewer than ten. DNA for the CDR3: TGTGCCAGCAGCCTGACAGGGCGGCGGGCGGAAGAGACCCAGTACTTC. This translates into CASSLTGRRAEETQYF. The chain carries TRBV7-8 and TRBJ2-5, with TRBD1 matching 7 bases. The V gene's germline CDR1 is SGHVS and CDR2 FQNEAQ. The CDR3 length is 16 residues. Losses at the gene ends were 5 bases for V and 3 bases for J; bases not matched to a gene: 12.

The chain combines TRBV10-3 with TRBJ1-1; the D gene is possibly TRBD1 (6 bases). CDR1 is ENHRY, CDR2 SYGVKD, per germline. The length of the CDR3 is 15 residues. V dropped 0 bases and J dropped 1 base, with 9 bases sitting between them. CDR3 protein: CAISESGGTNTEAFF. The CDR3 coding sequence is TGTGCCATCAGTGAGTCGGGGGGCACGAACACTGAAGCTTTCTTT.

On this clone itself: Other DNA sequences of this sample code for an identical CDR3. The V gene is TRBV2, the J gene TRBJ2-7; 7 nucleotides align to TRBD1. The junction had 8 bases not matched to a gene; V was cut back by 4 bases and J by 5 bases. Germline V gives CDR1 SNHLY, CDR2 FYNNEI. The CDR3 covers 14 residues. This CDR3 is CASSAQGPGDEQYF. DNA for the CDR3: TGTGCCAGCAGTGCACAGGGGCCCGGAGACGAGCAGTACTTC. Full variable domain (missing parts from reference TRBV2 and TRBJ2-7): EPEVTQTPSHQVTQMGQEVILRCVPISNHLYFYWYRQILGQKVEFLVSFYNNEISEKSEIFDDQFSVERPDGSNFTLKIRSTKLEDSAMYFCASSAQGPGDEQYFGPGTRLTVT.

The chain combines TRBV19 with TRBJ1-4, with D maybe TRBD1 (6 bases). The CDR3 loop spans 17 amino acids. Trimming left V 7 bases short and J 2 bases short, with 20 bases between. Germline assignment: CDR1 LNHDA and CDR2 SQIVND (reference sequence). CDR3 in amino acids: CASTLRWGARTNEKLFF. In DNA, the CDR3 is TGTGCCAGTACCCTACGGTGGGGGGCGAGGACTAATGAAAAACTGTTTTTT.